This is a list of T cell receptor beta chains from one sample in a study of blood T cell repertoires in COVID-19. Clones were sequenced by immunoSEQ multiplex PCR, and TCRdb holds only the in-frame ones, with some missing. This table has more than 150,000 clones, roughly 76% appearing once. Sample: peripheral blood. Receptors were obtained from a woman older than 75 with COVID-19, enrolled during active disease. The CDR3 runs from the conserved cysteine through the conserved F or W. D genes are given only for firm matches. Expanded clones get a size class; other rows say once, few or many, or leave the size out.

clone size: -; J gene: TRBJ2-1; D gene: -; V gene: TRBV28; CDR3 DNA: TGTGCCAGCAGTAGGGGACTGCTGTACAATGAGCAGTTCTTC; CDR3 protein: CASSRGLLYNEQFF
clone size: -; J gene: TRBJ2-1; D gene: -; V gene: TRBV19; CDR3 DNA: TGTGCCAGTAGTATAGGTCGGGAGCAGTTCTTC; CDR3 protein: CASSIGREQFF
clone size: once; J gene: TRBJ2-3; D gene: TRBD2; V gene: TRBV6-1; CDR3 DNA: TGTGCCAGCAGTGACCTAGCGGGGAAGGATACGCAGTATTTT; CDR3 protein: CASSDLAGKDTQYF
clone size: few; J gene: TRBJ2-7; D gene: TRBD1; V gene: TRBV6-5; CDR3 DNA: TGTGCCAGCAGTTACTCGTCGGGACAGGGGTTTGAGCAGTACTTC; CDR3 protein: CASSYSSGQGFEQYF
clone size: once; J gene: TRBJ1-1; D gene: -; V gene: TRBV5-1; CDR3 DNA: TGCGCCAGCAGCTTGAGTCCGGGTACCACTGAAGCTTTCTTT; CDR3 protein: CASSLSPGTTEAFF
clone size: -; J gene: TRBJ2-6; D gene: -; V gene: TRBV3-1/TRBV3-2; CDR3 DNA: TGTGCCAGCAGCCAAGTGGACTCGACCTCTGGGGCCAACGTCCTGACTTTC; CDR3 protein: CASSQVDSTSGANVLTF
clone size: -; J gene: TRBJ1-1; D gene: -; V gene: TRBV5-1; CDR3 DNA: TGCGCCAGCAGCTTTACAGCAACCGGGAACACTGAAGCTTTCTTT; CDR3 protein: CASSFTATGNTEAFF
clone size: -; J gene: TRBJ2-5; D gene: -; V gene: TRBV5-5; CDR3 DNA: TGTGCCAGCAGCTTTTCCAGGGCGGAGACCCAGTACTTC; CDR3 protein: CASSFSRAETQYF
clone size: -; J gene: TRBJ1-4; D gene: -; V gene: TRBV30; CDR3 DNA: TGTGCCTGGAGTGGTCAGGATAATGAAAAACTGTTTTTT; CDR3 protein: CAWSGQDNEKLFF
clone size: -; J gene: TRBJ2-2; D gene: TRBD2; V gene: TRBV28; CDR3 DNA: TGTGCCAGCAGTTTATTATCATCGGGGGGACTCCAGGGCACCGGGGAGCTGTTTTTT; CDR3 protein: CASSLLSSGGLQGTGELFF
clone size: -; J gene: TRBJ2-2; D gene: TRBD1; V gene: TRBV27; CDR3 DNA: TGTGCCAGCAGTTTATTTCCCTCCGGGACAGGGACGTTTGGGTCGAACACCGGGGAGCTGTTTTTT; CDR3 protein: CASSLFPSGTGTFGSNTGELFF
clone size: -; J gene: TRBJ2-1; D gene: TRBD1; V gene: TRBV10-3; CDR3 DNA: TGTGCCATCAGTGAGTCGTGGACAGGGGCCTACAATGAGCAGTTCTTC; CDR3 protein: CAISESWTGAYNEQFF
clone size: -; J gene: TRBJ1-5; D gene: TRBD1; V gene: TRBV5-5; CDR3 DNA: TGTGCCAGCAGACCGGACAGGGAACTTAATCAGCCCCAGCATTTT; CDR3 protein: CASRPDRELNQPQHF
clone size: -; J gene: TRBJ2-7; D gene: -; V gene: TRBV5-1; CDR3 DNA: TGCGCCAGCAGCTTGGCCTCGGGCTACGAGCAGTACTTC; CDR3 protein: CASSLASGYEQYF
clone size: once; J gene: TRBJ1-2; D gene: TRBD1; V gene: TRBV24-1; CDR3 DNA: TGTGCCACCAGTGATCCCCGGGACAGCGATAACTATGGCTACACCTTC; CDR3 protein: CATSDPRDSDNYGYTF
clone size: -; J gene: TRBJ2-1; D gene: TRBD2; V gene: TRBV5-6; CDR3 DNA: TGTGCCAGCAGCCCCCTAGCGGGAGGTGGCTACAATGAGCAGTTCTTC; CDR3 protein: CASSPLAGGGYNEQFF
clone size: -; J gene: TRBJ2-2; D gene: -; V gene: TRBV5-4; CDR3 DNA: TGTGCCAGCAGCGCCCTCTTCTCTAGCCCGAACACCGGGGAGCTGTTTTTT; CDR3 protein: CASSALFSSPNTGELFF
clone size: -; J gene: TRBJ1-5; D gene: TRBD1; V gene: TRBV29-1; CDR3 DNA: TGCAGCGTGGCAGACAGGGTCGGTCAGCCCCAGCATTTT; CDR3 protein: CSVADRVGQPQHF
clone size: -; J gene: TRBJ1-2; D gene: -; V gene: TRBV5-1; CDR3 DNA: TGCGCCAGCAGCTTGGTAGGAGAAGGTGGCTACACCTTC; CDR3 protein: CASSLVGEGGYTF
clone size: -; J gene: TRBJ2-5; D gene: TRBD2; V gene: TRBV4-2; CDR3 DNA: TGTGCCAGCAGCCAAGCCGCCTCCGGGACTAGCGGGGGACAACAAGAGACCCAGTACTTC; CDR3 protein: CASSQAASGTSGGQQETQYF
clone size: -; J gene: TRBJ1-6; D gene: TRBD1; V gene: TRBV6-1; CDR3 DNA: TGTGCCAGCAGTGACCAATTGGGGTTGACAGGGATCATCAGTTCACCCCTCCACTTT; CDR3 protein: CASSDQLGLTGIISSPLHF
clone size: -; J gene: TRBJ2-7; D gene: TRBD1; V gene: TRBV5-1; CDR3 DNA: TGCGCCAGCAGCTTGAGGACAGGCAGCTCCTACGAGCAGTACTTC; CDR3 protein: CASSLRTGSSYEQYF
clone size: -; J gene: TRBJ2-5; D gene: -; V gene: TRBV5-1; CDR3 DNA: TGCGCCAGCAGCCCCGGACATAGGGTAGAGACCCAGTACTTC; CDR3 protein: CASSPGHRVETQYF
clone size: -; J gene: TRBJ1-5; D gene: TRBD1; V gene: TRBV2; CDR3 DNA: TGTGCCAGCAGGGGACAGGGGGCAAGCAATCAGCCCCAGCATTTT; CDR3 protein: CASRGQGASNQPQHF
clone size: -; J gene: TRBJ2-4; D gene: -; V gene: TRBV7-9; CDR3 DNA: TGTGCCAGCAGCTTAGATTTGCGGACCAAAAACATTCAGTACTTC; CDR3 protein: CASSLDLRTKNIQYF
clone size: -; J gene: TRBJ2-5; D gene: TRBD2; V gene: TRBV5-1; CDR3 DNA: TGCGCCAGCAGCTTCGGGCTAGCGGAACAAGAGACCCAGTACTTC; CDR3 protein: CASSFGLAEQETQYF
clone size: -; J gene: TRBJ1-1; D gene: TRBD1; V gene: TRBV19; CDR3 DNA: TGTGCCAGTAGTCCTTACAGGGGGCTACCTGAAGCTTTCTTT; CDR3 protein: CASSPYRGLPEAFF
clone size: many; J gene: TRBJ1-6; D gene: -; V gene: TRBV19; CDR3 DNA: TGTGCCAGTAGTATAGGCCCTCAGGGCGCGGGGTCACCCCTCCACTTT; CDR3 protein: CASSIGPQGAGSPLHF
clone size: -; J gene: TRBJ1-1; D gene: -; V gene: TRBV5-1; CDR3 DNA: TGCGCCAGCAGCTTGGATCCAATGCGCAACACTGAAGCTTTCTTT; CDR3 protein: CASSLDPMRNTEAFF
clone size: -; J gene: TRBJ1-1; D gene: -; V gene: TRBV19; CDR3 DNA: TGTGCCAGTAGTCCTATGATGAACACTGAAGCTTTCTTT; CDR3 protein: CASSPMMNTEAFF
clone size: -; J gene: TRBJ1-5; D gene: -; V gene: TRBV23-1; CDR3 DNA: TGCGCCAGCAGTCATAGGGGTGAGGATAGCAATCAGCCCCAGCATTTT; CDR3 protein: CASSHRGEDSNQPQHF
clone size: -; J gene: TRBJ1-6; D gene: -; V gene: TRBV28; CDR3 DNA: TGTGCCAGCAGGTCGGGGTTGAGTTCACCCCTCCACTTT; CDR3 protein: CASRSGLSSPLHF
clone size: -; J gene: TRBJ2-3; D gene: -; V gene: TRBV24-1; CDR3 DNA: TGTGCCACCAGTGAACCGGGGACAGATACGCAGTATTTT; CDR3 protein: CATSEPGTDTQYF
clone size: -; J gene: TRBJ1-4; D gene: -; V gene: TRBV5-8; CDR3 DNA: TGTGCCAGCAGCTTGAACCGGGGTGATGAAAAACTGTTTTTT; CDR3 protein: CASSLNRGDEKLFF
clone size: -; J gene: TRBJ2-7; D gene: TRBD1; V gene: TRBV6-5; CDR3 DNA: TGTGCCAGCAGTTACGGCGGCAGGGGGAGCTCCTACGAGCAGTACTTC; CDR3 protein: CASSYGGRGSSYEQYF
clone size: -; J gene: TRBJ2-7; D gene: -; V gene: TRBV5-6; CDR3 DNA: TGTGCCAGCAGCTTTCAGGTCCCGTTCTACGAGCAGTACTTC; CDR3 protein: CASSFQVPFYEQYF
clone size: -; J gene: TRBJ2-2; D gene: -; V gene: TRBV12-2; CDR3 DNA: TGTGCAAGTCGCGAGAGGACAGGGGGCGCGCCCGGGGAGCTGTTTTTT; CDR3 protein: CASRERTGGAPGELFF
clone size: -; J gene: TRBJ1-2; D gene: -; V gene: TRBV15; CDR3 DNA: TGTGCCACCAGCAGAGCAGGTTATGGCTACACCTTC; CDR3 protein: CATSRAGYGYTF
clone size: -; J gene: TRBJ1-2; D gene: -; V gene: TRBV4-3; CDR3 DNA: TGCGCCAGCAGCCAAGATGGAAGGGGTAACTATGGCTACACCTTC; CDR3 protein: CASSQDGRGNYGYTF
clone size: -; J gene: TRBJ1-1; D gene: -; V gene: TRBV9; CDR3 DNA: TGTGCCAGCAGCGGGGAACAGGGCCCTACCCTAGACACTGAAGCTTTCTTT; CDR3 protein: CASSGEQGPTLDTEAFF
clone size: once; J gene: TRBJ1-1; D gene: -; V gene: TRBV6-2/TRBV6-3; CDR3 DNA: TGTGCCAGCAGTTACTCCGACAGGAACACTGAAGCTTTCTTT; CDR3 protein: CASSYSDRNTEAFF
clone size: once; J gene: TRBJ2-5; D gene: -; V gene: TRBV18; CDR3 DNA: TGTGCCAGCTCACCACTCTTAGGACAGCAGGAGACCCAGTACTTC; CDR3 protein: CASSPLLGQQETQYF
clone size: -; J gene: TRBJ2-3; D gene: -; V gene: TRBV20-1; CDR3 DNA: TGCAGTGCTAGTTCAGGGGCAAGTGGGATTGGCACAGATACGCAGTATTTT; CDR3 protein: CSASSGASGIGTDTQYF
clone size: -; J gene: TRBJ1-5; D gene: -; V gene: TRBV7-8; CDR3 DNA: TGTGCCAGCAGCCAAGGTACAGAGCCCAAAGGGCCCCAGCATTTT; CDR3 protein: CASSQGTEPKGPQHF
clone size: -; J gene: TRBJ1-3; D gene: -; V gene: TRBV7-2; CDR3 DNA: TGTGCCAGCAGCTTAGCCCACAGTGCGGGAAACACCATATATTTT; CDR3 protein: CASSLAHSAGNTIYF
clone size: -; J gene: TRBJ2-4; D gene: -; V gene: TRBV15; CDR3 DNA: TGTGCCACCAGCAGTCCCGCCCAGGGGCTTTACATTCAGTACTTC; CDR3 protein: CATSSPAQGLYIQYF
clone size: -; J gene: TRBJ2-7; D gene: TRBD1; V gene: TRBV6-1; CDR3 DNA: TGTGCCAGCAGTGAGTGGCAGGGGGCCTCCTACGAGCAGTACTTC; CDR3 protein: CASSEWQGASYEQYF
clone size: -; J gene: TRBJ2-7; D gene: TRBD1; V gene: TRBV7-6; CDR3 DNA: TGTGCCAGCAGCTTACGGACAGGGGGGTTCTACGAGCAGTACTTC; CDR3 protein: CASSLRTGGFYEQYF
clone size: -; J gene: TRBJ2-5; D gene: -; V gene: TRBV1; CDR3 DNA: TGCACCAGCAGCCAAGATGTTATAGCGGGAGGCCAAGAGACCCAGTACTTC; CDR3 protein: CTSSQDVIAGGQETQYF
clone size: few; J gene: TRBJ2-6; D gene: -; V gene: TRBV7-7; CDR3 DNA: TGTGCTAGCAGCGCGTCTGGGGCCAACGTCCTGACTTTC; CDR3 protein: CASSASGANVLTF
clone size: -; J gene: TRBJ1-6; D gene: -; V gene: TRBV7-9; CDR3 DNA: TGTGCCAGCAGCCTCGACAGGAATTCACCCCTCCACTTT; CDR3 protein: CASSLDRNSPLHF
clone size: few; J gene: TRBJ1-6; D gene: -; V gene: TRBV5-1; CDR3 DNA: TGCGCCAGCAGCCCCCATGCGGGGGCGAGGGGTTCACCCCTCCACTTT; CDR3 protein: CASSPHAGARGSPLHF
clone size: once; J gene: TRBJ2-1; D gene: TRBD2; V gene: TRBV29-1; CDR3 DNA: TGCAGCGTTGAGGGACTAGCGGGAGCCCTCTTCTCCTACAATGAGCAGTTCTTC; CDR3 protein: CSVEGLAGALFSYNEQFF